This T cell receptor beta chain was sequenced during a study of beta chain features in type 1 diabetes (dated by TCRdb to the late 2010s). A note on the overall study: Mean age, gender distribution, total cell number and subset yield were not different between patients and healthy donors. A total of 90 million to 120 million sorted cells were examined across all samples, and a strong correlation was observed between cell number per subset and RNA yield. In the study, recently diagnosed type 1 diabetes patients and matched healthy donors were compared on the TCRB repertoires of their sorted circulating CD4+ T cell subsets. Naive and central memory subsets were obtained from all 28 donors, but regulatory and stem cell-like memory subsets were isolated from only 8 patients and about 8 healthy donors. General findings and caveats noted by the study authors: Patients with type 1 diabetes made fewer insertions and deleted more nucleotides at VDJ recombination sites, implying thymic rearrangement abnormalities. Because the HLA sub-analyses included only small numbers of individuals, any influence of HLA type on TCRB rearrangement was left unresolved. Type 1 diabetes patients showed a moderate but significant shortening of TCRB CDR3 length in all four CD4+ subsets. Because cDNA was sequenced instead of genomic DNA, activated cells with high expression could be over-represented, although the groups did not differ in activation or CD3 levels. Naive, central memory and regulatory TCRB repertoires appeared more similar among patients than among healthy donors. PCR might favor shorter templates, but patient and control samples were amplified and corrected together, so any skew would affect both groups equally.

The CDR3 holds 13 amino acids from the cysteine to the phenylalanine. The DNA shown is the 39-base CDR3, in frame from base 1. Taken from the germline V gene, the CDR1 and CDR2 loops are SGHDN and FVKESK. V is pared back by 1 base and J by 7 bases, with 10 bases lying between the germline termini. Concerning this clone: What this receptor recognizes is not known. Nothing much larger sits one base from this clone, and base qualities are not available.

From each donor, a single peripheral blood sample of 100 to 150 mL on average was drawn into heparinised tubes. Naive, central memory, regulatory and stem cell-like memory CD4+ T cells were sorted on a BD FACSAria II using a panel including CD45RO, CCR7, CD25, CD127, CD95 and CD27. Purity was above 98% for every sorted population. PBMCs were separated immediately by Lymphoprep density gradient centrifugation and were stained directly, without being cultured. To minimize batch effects, samples were stained and sorted in pairs, one healthy donor with one patient per experiment. The entire isolated RNA was reverse transcribed using the High Capacity cDNA Reverse Transcription Kit, and thus expressed TCRB transcripts were sequenced. Deep immunoSEQ sequencing was applied to naive, central memory and regulatory T cell samples, giving an average of about 3.57 million total reads per sample. After sorted cells were lysed in RLT buffer, RNA was extracted with DNase-treated RNeasy Micro or Mini kits, with the choice depending on cell number. Each cell subset was processed separately to prevent cross-contamination, with patient and healthy donor samples processed together. The immunoSEQ multiplex PCR was used to amplify TCRB sequences from cDNA, generating 87-bp fragments that spanned the CDR3 region. Amplicons were sequenced on the Illumina HiSeq platform. The study's own analysis went as follows. Synthetic template baselines were used to correct PCR bias computationally, reads within Hamming distance 2 were collapsed together, and singletons that could not be merged were discarded. Reads were aligned against IMGT to assign V, D and J genes, CDR3 length and insertions or deletions at six rearrangement sites. Within each subset, clonotype counts were normalized to the number of sorted cells before true diversity and Gini coefficients were calculated with the tcR R package. Repertoire sharing was quantified using the overlap coefficient calculated on TCRB nucleotide sequences. Out-of-frame TCRB sequences from naive cells were analyzed to stand in for the pre-selection repertoire. The source is immuneACCESS, and TCRdb retained only in-frame sequences with V and J called. Part of the clones is not carried over; for the studies checked, unresolved V genes explain less than half of this, and the remainder is unexplained. That table supplies the V and J calls and clone size; D and trimming were determined from the DNA. Counted in this sample were hundreds of thousands of clones; approximately 70% of them appeared once. The top ten hold approximately 0.053% of the sample.

Sequencing used naive CD4+ T cells from blood. The cell subset or site label, read with the paper, signifies: true naive CD4+ T cells. This chain joins TRBV14 to TRBJ1-2; there is no confident call for the D gene. This TCR was recovered from a man aged 30-40 years in good health. In nucleotide form, the sequence is TGTGCCAGCAGCCAAGTCCGCGAAGGTGGCTACACCTTC. This sequence encodes CASSQVREGGYTF.